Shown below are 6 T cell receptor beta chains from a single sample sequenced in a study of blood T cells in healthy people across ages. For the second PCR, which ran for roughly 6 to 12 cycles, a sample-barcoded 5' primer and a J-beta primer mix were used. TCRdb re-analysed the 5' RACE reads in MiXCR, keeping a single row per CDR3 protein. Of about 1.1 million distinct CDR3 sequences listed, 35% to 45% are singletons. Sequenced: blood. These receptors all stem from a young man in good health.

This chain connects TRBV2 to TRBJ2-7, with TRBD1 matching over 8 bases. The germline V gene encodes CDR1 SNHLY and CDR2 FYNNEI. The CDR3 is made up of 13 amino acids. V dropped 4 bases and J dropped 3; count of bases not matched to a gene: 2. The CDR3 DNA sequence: TGTGCCAGCAGTGGGGACAGGTACTACGAGCAGTACTTC. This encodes CASSGDRYYEQYF. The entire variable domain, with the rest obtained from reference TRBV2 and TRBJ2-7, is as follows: EPEVTQTPSHQVTQMGQEVILRCVPISNHLYFYWYRQILGQKVEFLVSFYNNEISEKSEIFDDQFSVERPDGSNFTLKIRSTKLEDSAMYFCASSGDRYYEQYFGPGTRLTVT.

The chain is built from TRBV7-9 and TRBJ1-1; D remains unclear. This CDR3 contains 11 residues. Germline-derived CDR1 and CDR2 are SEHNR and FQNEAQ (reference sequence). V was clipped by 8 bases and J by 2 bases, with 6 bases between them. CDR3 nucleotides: TGTGCCAGCGCAGGAAACACTGAAGCTTTCTTT. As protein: CASAGNTEAFF.

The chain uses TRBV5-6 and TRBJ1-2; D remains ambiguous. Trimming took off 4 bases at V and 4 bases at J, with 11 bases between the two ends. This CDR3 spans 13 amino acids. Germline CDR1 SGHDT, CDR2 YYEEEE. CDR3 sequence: CASSPPNFYGYTF. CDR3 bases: TGTGCCAGCAGCCCGCCAAACTTCTATGGCTACACCTTC.

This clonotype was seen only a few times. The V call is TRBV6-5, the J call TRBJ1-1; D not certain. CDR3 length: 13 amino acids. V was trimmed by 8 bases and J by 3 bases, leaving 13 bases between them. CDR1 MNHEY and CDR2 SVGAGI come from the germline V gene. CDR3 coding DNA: TGTGCCAGCCGACGGCAGGTATACACTGAAGCTTTCTTT. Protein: CASRRQVYTEAFF.

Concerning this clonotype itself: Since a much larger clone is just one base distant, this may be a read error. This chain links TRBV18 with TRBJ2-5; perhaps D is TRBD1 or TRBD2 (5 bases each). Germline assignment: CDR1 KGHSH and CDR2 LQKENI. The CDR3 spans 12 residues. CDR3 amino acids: CGSSPALGEQYF. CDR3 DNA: TGTGGCAGCTCACCAGCCCTGGGGGAGCAGTACTTC. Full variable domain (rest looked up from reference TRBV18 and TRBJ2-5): NAGVMQNPRHLVRRRGQEARLRCSPMKGHSHVYWYRQLPEEGLKFMVYLQKENIIDESGMPKERFSAEFPKEGPSILRIQQVVRGDSAAYFCGSSPALGEQYFGPGTRLLVL.

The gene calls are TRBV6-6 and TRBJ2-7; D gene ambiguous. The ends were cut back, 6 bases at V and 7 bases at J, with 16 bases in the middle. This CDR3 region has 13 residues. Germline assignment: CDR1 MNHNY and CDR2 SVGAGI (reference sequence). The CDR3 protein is CASRPTAYNEQYF. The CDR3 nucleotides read TGTGCCAGCAGGCCCACAGCGTACAATGAGCAGTACTTC.